This T cell receptor beta chain was found in a study of Ad26.COV2.S vaccination and SARS-CoV-2 variants. CDR1 and CDR2 (germline): SGDLS, YYNGEE. The J segment lost 2 bases and the V segment lost 0 bases, leaving 3 bases of the junction unmatched. The CDR3 spans 15 residues. Notes on the study in general: TCR breadth and depth analyses may have underestimated total T cell responses.

Indicated treatment: over 15 received Ad26.COV2.S at low or high dose, single or two shots; about 5 received placebo; per-sample allocation not given. Material that was analyzed had been drawn on day 63 after the first vaccine or placebo injection. Method: immunoSEQ multiplex PCR; TCRdb's copy keeps in-frame clones and lacks some. The sample shows over 400,000 clones, 80% to 95% of them seen only once. As for this clone: The antigen is unknown.

The source was peripheral blood, collected in a trial of Ad26.COV2.S vaccine versus placebo. V gene TRBV9 combines with J gene TRBJ2-5; 8 bases are shared with TRBD2. This clonotype was sampled from a person aged 18-65 years who received the Ad26.COV2.S COVID-19 vaccine or a placebo. The CDR3 DNA is TGTGCCAGCAGCGTAGCTGAGCGGGAGCAAGAGACCCAGTACTTC. Translated: CASSVAEREQETQYF.